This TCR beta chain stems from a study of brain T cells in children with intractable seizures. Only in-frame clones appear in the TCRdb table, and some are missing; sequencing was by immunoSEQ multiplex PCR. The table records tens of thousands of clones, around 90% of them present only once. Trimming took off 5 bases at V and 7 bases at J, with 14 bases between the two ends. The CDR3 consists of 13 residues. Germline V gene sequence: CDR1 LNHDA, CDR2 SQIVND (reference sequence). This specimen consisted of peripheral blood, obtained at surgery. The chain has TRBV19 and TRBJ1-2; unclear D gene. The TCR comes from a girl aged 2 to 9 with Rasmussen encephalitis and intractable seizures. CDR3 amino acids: CASSFGPMVGYTF. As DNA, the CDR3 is TGTGCCAGTAGTTTTGGGCCTATGGTTGGCTACACCTTC.